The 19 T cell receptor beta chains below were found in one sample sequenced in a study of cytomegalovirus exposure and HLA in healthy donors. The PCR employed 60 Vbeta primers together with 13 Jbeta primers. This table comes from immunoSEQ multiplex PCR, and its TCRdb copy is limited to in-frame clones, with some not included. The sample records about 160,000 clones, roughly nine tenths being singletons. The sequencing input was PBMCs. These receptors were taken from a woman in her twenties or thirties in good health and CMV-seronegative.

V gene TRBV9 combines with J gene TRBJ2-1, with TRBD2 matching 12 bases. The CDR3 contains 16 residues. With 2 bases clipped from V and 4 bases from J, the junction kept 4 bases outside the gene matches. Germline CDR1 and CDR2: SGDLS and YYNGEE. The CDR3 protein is CASSVPTSGGYNEQFF. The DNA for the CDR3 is TGTGCCAGCAGCGTTCCGACTAGCGGGGGTTACAATGAGCAGTTCTTC.

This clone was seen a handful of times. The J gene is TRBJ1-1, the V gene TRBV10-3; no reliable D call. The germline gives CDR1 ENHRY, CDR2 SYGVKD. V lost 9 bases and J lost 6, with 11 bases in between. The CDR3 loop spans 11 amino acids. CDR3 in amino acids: CAIGEFAEAFF. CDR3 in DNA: TGTGCCATTGGGGAGTTCGCTGAAGCTTTCTTT.

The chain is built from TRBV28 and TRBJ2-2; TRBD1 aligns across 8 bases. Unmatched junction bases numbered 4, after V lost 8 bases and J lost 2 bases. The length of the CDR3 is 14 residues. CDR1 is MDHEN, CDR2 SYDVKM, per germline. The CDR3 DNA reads TGTGCCAGCCTACAGGGGGGAAACACCGGGGAGCTGTTTTTT. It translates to CASLQGGNTGELFF.

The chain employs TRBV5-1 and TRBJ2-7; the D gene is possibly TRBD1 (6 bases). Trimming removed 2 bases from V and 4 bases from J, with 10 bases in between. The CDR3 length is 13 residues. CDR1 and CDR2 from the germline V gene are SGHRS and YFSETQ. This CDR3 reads CASSLQGMYEQYF. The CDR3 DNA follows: TGCGCCAGCAGCTTACAGGGCATGTACGAGCAGTACTTC.

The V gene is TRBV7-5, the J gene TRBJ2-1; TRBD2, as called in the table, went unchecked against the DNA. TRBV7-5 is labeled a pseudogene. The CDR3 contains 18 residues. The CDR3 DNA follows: TGTGTCAGAAGCACCAGACCGCGGACTAGCGGGATAAGCGATGAGCAGTTCTTC. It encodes CVRSTRPRTSGISDEQFF.

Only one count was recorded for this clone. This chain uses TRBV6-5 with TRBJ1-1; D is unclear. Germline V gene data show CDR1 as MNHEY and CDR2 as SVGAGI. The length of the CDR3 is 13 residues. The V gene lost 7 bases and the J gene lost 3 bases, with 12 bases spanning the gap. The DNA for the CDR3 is TGTGCCAGCACCCCCGGAGCCTACACTGAAGCTTTCTTT. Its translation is CASTPGAYTEAFF.

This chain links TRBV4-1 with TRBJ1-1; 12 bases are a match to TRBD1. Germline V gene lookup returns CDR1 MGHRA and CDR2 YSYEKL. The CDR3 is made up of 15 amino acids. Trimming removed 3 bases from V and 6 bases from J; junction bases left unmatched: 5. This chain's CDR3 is CASSHGTGGQPEAFF. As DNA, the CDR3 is TGCGCCAGCAGCCATGGGACAGGGGGCCAACCTGAAGCTTTCTTT.

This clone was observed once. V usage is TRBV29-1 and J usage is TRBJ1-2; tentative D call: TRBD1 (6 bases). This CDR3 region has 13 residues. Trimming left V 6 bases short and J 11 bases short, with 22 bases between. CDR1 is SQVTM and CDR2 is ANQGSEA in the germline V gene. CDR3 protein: CSVPRGGVGRYTF. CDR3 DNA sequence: TGCAGCGTACCACGAGGGGGAGTAGGAAGGTACACCTTC.

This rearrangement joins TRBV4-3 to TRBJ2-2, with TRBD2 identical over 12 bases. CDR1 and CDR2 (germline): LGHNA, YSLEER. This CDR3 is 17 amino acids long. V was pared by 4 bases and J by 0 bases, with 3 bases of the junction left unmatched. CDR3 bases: TGCGCCAGCAGCCCATGGACTAGCGGGGCGAACACCGGGGAGCTGTTTTTT. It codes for CASSPWTSGANTGELFF.

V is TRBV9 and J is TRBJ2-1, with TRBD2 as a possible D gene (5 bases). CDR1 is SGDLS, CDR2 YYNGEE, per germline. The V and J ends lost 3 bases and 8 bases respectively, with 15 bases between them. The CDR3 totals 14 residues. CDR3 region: CASSGGGYGDEQFF. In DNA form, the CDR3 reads TGTGCCAGCAGCGGAGGAGGTTACGGCGATGAGCAGTTCTTC.

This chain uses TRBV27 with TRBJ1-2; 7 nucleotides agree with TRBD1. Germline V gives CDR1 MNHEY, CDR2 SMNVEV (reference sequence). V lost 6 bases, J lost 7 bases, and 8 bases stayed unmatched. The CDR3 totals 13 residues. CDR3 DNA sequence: TGTGCCAGCAGGGACCGACAGGGCTCTGGCTACACCTTC. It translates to CASRDRQGSGYTF.

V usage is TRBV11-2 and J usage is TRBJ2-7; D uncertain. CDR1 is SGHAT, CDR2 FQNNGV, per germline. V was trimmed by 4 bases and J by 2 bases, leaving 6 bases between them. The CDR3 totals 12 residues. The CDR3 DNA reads TGTGCCAGCAGCTCGACTGCCTACGAGCAGTACTTC. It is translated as CASSSTAYEQYF.

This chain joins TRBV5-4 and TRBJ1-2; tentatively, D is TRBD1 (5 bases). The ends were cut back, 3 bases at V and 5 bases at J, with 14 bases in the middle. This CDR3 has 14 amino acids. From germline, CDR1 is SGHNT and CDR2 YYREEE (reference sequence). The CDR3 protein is CASSSLRGGYGYTF. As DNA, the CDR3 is TGTGCCAGCAGCTCGTTGCGGGGGGGGTATGGCTACACCTTC. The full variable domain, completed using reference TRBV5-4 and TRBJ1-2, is ETGVTQSPTHLIKTRGQQVTLRCSSQSGHNTVSWYQQALGQGPQFIFQYYREEENGRGNFPPRFSGLQFPNYSSELNVNALELDDSALYLCASSSLRGGYGYTFGSGTRLTVV.

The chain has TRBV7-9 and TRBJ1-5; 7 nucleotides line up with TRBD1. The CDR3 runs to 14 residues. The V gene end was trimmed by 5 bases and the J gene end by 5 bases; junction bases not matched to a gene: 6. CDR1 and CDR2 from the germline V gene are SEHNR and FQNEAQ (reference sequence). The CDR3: CASSETGVDQPQHF. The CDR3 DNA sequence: TGTGCCAGCAGCGAAACAGGGGTGGATCAGCCCCAGCATTTT. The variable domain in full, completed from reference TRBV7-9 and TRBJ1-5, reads DTGVSQNPRHKITKRGQNVTFRCDPISEHNRLYWYRQTLGQGPEFLTYFQNEAQLEKSRLLSDRFSAERPKGSFSTLEIQRTEQGDSAMYLCASSETGVDQPQHFGDGTRLSIL.

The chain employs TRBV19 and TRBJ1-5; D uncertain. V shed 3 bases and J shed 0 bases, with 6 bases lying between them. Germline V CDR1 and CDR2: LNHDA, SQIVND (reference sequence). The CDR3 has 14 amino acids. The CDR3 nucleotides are TGTGCCAGTAGTATTCCCGTTAGCAATCAGCCCCAGCATTTT. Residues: CASSIPVSNQPQHF.

The DNA of the CDR3 is TGCGCCAGCAGCCAAGTTTCCGCAGGGAACACTGAAGCTTTCTTT. This codes for CASSQVSAGNTEAFF. The chain links TRBV4-1 to TRBJ1-1; no clear D gene. V was shortened by 1 base and J by 1 base, with 10 bases between the two germline ends. CDR3 length: 15 residues. Germline V CDR1 and CDR2: MGHRA, YSYEKL.

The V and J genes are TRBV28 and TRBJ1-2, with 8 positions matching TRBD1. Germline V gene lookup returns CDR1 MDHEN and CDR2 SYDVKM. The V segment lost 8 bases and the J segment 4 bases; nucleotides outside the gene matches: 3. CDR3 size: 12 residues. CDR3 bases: TGTGCCAGCCGGACAGGGAGCTATGGCTACACCTTC. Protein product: CASRTGSYGYTF.

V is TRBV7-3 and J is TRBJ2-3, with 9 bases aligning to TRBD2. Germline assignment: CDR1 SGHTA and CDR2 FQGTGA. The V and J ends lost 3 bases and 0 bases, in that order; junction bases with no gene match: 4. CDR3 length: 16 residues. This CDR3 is CASSFQTSGSTDTQYF. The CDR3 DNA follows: TGTGCCAGCAGCTTCCAAACTAGCGGGAGCACAGATACGCAGTATTTT.

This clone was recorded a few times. The CDR3 protein is CASSLNGEETQYF. The DNA for the CDR3 is TGTGCCAGCAGCTTAAACGGAGAAGAGACCCAGTACTTC. The rearrangement joins TRBV7-9 to TRBJ2-5, with D unclear. The CDR3 covers 13 residues. CDR1 is SEHNR, CDR2 FQNEAQ, per germline (reference sequence). The germline V and J ends were trimmed by 2 bases and 3 bases, with 7 bases remaining between them.